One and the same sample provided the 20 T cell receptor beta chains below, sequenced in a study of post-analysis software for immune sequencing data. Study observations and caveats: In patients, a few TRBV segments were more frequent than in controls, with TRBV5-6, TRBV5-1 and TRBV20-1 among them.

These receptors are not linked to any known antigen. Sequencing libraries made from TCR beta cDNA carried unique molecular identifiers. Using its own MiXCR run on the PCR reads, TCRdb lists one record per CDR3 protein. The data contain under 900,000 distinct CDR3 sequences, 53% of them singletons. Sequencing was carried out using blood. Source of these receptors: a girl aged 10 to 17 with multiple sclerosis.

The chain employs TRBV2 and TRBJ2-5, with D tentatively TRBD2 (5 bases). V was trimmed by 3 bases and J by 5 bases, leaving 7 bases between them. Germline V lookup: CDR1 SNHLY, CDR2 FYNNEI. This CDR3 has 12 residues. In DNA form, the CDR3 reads TGTGCCAGCAGTGATAGGAGGGAGACCCAGTACTTC. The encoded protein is CASSDRRETQYF.

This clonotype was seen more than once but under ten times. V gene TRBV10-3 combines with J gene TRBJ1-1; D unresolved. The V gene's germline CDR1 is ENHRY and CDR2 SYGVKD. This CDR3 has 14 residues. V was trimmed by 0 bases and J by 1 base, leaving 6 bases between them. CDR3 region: CAISESIPNTEAFF. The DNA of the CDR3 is TGTGCCATCAGTGAGTCGATACCGAACACTGAAGCTTTCTTT.

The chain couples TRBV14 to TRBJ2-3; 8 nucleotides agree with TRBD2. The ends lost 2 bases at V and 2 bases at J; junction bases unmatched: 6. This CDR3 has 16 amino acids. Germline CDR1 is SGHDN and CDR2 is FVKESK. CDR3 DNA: TGTGCCAGCAGCCAACTACCGGGACTAGACACAGATACGCAGTATTTT. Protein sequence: CASSQLPGLDTDTQYF.

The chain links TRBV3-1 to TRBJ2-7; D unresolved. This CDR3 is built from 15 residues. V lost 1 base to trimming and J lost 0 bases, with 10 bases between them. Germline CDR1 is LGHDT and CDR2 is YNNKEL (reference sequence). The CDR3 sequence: CASSQAATSSYEQYF. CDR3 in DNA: TGTGCCAGCAGCCAAGCGGCCACCAGCTCCTACGAGCAGTACTTC.

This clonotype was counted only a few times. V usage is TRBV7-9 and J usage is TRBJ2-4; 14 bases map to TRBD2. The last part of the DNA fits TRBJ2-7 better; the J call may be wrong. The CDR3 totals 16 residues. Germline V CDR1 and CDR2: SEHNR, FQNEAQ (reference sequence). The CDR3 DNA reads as TGTGCCAGCAGCCCCTTCGGACTAGCGGGAGGTCACGAGCAGTACTTC. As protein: CASSPFGLAGGHEQYF.

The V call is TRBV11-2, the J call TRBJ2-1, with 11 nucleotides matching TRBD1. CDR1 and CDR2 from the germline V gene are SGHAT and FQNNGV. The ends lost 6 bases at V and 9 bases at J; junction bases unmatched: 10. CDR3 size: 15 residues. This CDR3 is CASRAGTGGKGEQFF. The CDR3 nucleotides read TGTGCCAGCAGGGCCGGGACAGGGGGAAAGGGTGAGCAGTTCTTC.

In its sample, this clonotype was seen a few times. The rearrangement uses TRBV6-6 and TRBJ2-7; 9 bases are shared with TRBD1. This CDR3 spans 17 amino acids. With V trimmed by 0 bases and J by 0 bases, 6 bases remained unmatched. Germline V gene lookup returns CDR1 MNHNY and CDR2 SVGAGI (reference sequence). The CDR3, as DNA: TGTGCCAGCAGTTACTCGCCTTTGGACAGGGGCTCCTACGAGCAGTACTTC. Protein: CASSYSPLDRGSYEQYF.

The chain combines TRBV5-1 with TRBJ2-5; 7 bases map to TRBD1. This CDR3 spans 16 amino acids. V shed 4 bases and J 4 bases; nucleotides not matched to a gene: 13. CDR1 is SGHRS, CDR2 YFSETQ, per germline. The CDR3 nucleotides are TGCGCCAGCAGCCCGGACAACAGGGGCGCGGGAGAGACCCAGTACTTC. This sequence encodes CASSPDNRGAGETQYF.

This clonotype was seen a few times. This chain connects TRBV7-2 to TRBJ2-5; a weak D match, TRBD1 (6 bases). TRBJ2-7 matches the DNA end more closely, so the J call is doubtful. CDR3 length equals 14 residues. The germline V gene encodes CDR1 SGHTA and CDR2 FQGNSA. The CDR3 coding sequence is TGTGCCAGCAGCATCTCCCGGGACATTTACGAGCAGTACTTC. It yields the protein CASSISRDIYEQYF.

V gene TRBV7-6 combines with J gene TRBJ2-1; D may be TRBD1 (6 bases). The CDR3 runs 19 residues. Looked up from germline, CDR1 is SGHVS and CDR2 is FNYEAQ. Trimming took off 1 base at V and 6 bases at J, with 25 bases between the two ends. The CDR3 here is CASSLGPVGAYSRGNEQFF. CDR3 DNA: TGTGCCAGCAGCTTAGGGCCGGTGGGGGCCTACTCGAGGGGCAATGAGCAGTTCTTC.

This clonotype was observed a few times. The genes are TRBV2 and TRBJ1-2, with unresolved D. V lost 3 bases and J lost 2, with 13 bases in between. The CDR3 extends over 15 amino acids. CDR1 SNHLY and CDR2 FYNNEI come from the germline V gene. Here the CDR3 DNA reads TGTGCCAGCAGTGATAACAGTAGGAGCAACTATGGCTACACCTTC. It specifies CASSDNSRSNYGYTF. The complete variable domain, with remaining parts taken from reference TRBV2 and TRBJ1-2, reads EPEVTQTPSHQVTQMGQEVILRCVPISNHLYFYWYRQILGQKVEFLVSFYNNEISEKSEIFDDQFSVERPDGSNFTLKIRSTKLEDSAMYFCASSDNSRSNYGYTFGSGTRLTVV.

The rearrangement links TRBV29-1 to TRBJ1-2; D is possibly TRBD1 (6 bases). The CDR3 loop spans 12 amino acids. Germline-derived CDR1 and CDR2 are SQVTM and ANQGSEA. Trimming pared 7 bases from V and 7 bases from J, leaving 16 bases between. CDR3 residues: CSEQDRPGGYTF. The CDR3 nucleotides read TGCAGCGAGCAAGACAGGCCTGGTGGCTACACCTTC.

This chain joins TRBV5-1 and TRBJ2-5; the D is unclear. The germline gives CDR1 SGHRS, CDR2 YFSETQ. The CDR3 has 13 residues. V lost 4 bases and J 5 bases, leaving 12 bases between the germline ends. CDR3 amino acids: CASSPPGLETQYF. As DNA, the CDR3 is TGCGCCAGCAGCCCCCCCGGCCTGGAGACCCAGTACTTC.

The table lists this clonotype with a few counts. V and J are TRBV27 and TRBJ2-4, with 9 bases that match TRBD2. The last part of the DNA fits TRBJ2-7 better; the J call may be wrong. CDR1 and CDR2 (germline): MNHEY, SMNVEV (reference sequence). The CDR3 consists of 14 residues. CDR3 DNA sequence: TGTGCCAGCAGTCCAGCGGGGGGAATTTACGAGCAGTACTTC. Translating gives CASSPAGGIYEQYF.

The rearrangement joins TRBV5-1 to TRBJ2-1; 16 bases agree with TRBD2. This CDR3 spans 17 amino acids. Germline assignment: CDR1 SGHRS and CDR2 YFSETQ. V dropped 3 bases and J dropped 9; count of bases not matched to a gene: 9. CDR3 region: CASSYPGTSGGAVEQFF. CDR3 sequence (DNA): TGCGCCAGCAGCTATCCCGGGACTAGCGGGGGGGCCGTTGAGCAGTTCTTC.

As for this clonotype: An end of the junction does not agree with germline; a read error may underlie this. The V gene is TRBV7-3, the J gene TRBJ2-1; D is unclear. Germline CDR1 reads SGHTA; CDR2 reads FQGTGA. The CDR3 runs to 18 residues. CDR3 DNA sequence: TGTGTCAGCAGCCGGAGTGTCAACTGGGAAGGATCCTACAATGAGCAGTTCTTC. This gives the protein CVSSRSVNWEGSYNEQFF.

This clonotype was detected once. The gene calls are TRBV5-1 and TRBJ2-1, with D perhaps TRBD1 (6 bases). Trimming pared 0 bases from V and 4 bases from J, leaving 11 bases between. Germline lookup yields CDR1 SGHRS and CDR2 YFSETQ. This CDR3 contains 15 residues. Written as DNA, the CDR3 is TGCGCCAGCAGCTTGGAGCCAGGGGTGTACAATGAGCAGTTCTTC. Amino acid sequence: CASSLEPGVYNEQFF. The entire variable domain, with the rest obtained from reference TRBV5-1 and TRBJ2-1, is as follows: KAGVTQTPRYLIKTRGQQVTLSCSPISGHRSVSWYQQTPGQGLQFLFEYFSETQRNKGNFPGRFSGRQFSNSRSEMNVSTLELGDSALYLCASSLEPGVYNEQFFGPGTRLTVL.

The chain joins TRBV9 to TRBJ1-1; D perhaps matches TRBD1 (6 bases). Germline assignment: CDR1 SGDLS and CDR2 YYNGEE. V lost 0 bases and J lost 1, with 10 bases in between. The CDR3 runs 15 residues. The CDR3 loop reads CASSVEDRPNTEAFF. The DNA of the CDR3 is TGTGCCAGCAGCGTAGAGGACAGACCGAACACTGAAGCTTTCTTT.

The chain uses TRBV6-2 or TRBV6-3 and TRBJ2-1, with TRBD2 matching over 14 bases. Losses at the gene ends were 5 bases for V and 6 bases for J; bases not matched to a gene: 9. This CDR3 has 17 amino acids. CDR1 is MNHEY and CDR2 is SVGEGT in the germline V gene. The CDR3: CASSRTSGRFWGNEQFF. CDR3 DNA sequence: TGTGCCAGCAGTCGGACTAGCGGGAGGTTCTGGGGCAATGAGCAGTTCTTC.

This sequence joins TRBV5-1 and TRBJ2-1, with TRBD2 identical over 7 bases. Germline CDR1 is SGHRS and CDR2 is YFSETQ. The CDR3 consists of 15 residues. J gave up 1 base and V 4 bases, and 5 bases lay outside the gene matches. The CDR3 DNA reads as TGCGCCAGCAGCGTTGGGGGGGTATCCTACAATGAGCAGTTCTTC. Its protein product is CASSVGGVSYNEQFF.